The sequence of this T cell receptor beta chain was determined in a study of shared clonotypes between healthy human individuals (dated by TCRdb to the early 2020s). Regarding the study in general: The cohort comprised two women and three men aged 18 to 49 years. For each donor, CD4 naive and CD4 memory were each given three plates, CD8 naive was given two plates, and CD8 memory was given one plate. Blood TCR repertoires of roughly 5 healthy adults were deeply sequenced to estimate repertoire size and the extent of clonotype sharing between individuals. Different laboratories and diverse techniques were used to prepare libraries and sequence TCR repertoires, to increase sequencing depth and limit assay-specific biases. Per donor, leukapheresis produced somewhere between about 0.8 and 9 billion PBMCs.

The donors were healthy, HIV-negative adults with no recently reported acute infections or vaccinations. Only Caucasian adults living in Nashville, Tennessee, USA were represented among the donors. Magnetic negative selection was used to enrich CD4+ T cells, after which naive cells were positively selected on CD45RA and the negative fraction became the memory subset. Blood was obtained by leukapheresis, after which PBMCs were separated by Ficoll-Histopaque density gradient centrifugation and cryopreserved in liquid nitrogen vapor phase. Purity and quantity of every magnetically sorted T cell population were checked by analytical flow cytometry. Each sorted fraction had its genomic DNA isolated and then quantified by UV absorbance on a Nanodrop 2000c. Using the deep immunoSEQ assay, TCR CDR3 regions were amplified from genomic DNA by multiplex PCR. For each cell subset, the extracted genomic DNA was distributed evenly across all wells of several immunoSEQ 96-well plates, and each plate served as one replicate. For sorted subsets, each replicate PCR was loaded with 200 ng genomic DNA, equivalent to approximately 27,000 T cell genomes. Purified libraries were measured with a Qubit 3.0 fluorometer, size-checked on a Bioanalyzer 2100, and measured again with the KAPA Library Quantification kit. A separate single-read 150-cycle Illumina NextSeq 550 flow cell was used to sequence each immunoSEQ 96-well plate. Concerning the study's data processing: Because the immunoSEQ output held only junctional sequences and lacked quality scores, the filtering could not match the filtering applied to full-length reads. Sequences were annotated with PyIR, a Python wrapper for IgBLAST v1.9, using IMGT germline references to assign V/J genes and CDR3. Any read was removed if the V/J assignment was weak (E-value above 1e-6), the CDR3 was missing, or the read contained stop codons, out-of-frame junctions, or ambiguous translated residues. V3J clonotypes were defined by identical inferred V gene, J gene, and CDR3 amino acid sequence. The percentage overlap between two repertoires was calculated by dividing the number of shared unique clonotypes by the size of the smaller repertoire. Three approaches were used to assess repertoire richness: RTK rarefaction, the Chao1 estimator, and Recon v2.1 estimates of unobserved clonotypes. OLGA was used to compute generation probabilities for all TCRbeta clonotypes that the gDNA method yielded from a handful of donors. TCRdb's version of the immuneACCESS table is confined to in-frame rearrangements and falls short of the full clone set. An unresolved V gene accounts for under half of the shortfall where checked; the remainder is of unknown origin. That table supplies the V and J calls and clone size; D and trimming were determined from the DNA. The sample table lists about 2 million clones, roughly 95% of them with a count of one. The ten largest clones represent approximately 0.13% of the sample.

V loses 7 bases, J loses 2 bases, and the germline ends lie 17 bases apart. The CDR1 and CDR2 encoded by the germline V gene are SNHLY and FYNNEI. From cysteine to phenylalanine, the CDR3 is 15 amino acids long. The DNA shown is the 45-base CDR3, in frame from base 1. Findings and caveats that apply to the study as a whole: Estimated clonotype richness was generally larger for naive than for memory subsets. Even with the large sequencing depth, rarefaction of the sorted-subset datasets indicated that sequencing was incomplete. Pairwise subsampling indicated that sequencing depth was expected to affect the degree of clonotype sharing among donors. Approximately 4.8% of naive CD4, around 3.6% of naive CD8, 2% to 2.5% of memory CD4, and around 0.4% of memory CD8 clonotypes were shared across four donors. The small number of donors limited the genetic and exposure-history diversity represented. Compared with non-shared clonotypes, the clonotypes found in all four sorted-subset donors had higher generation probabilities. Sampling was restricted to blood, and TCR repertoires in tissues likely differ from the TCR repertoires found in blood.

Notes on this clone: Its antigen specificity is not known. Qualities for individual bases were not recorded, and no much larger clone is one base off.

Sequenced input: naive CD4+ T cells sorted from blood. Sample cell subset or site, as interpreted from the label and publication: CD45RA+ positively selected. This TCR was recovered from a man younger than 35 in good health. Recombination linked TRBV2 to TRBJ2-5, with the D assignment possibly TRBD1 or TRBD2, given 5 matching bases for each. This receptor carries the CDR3 CASTSTGTSQETQYF. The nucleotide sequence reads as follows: TGTGCCAGCACCTCAACGGGGACCTCTCAAGAGACCCAGTACTTC.